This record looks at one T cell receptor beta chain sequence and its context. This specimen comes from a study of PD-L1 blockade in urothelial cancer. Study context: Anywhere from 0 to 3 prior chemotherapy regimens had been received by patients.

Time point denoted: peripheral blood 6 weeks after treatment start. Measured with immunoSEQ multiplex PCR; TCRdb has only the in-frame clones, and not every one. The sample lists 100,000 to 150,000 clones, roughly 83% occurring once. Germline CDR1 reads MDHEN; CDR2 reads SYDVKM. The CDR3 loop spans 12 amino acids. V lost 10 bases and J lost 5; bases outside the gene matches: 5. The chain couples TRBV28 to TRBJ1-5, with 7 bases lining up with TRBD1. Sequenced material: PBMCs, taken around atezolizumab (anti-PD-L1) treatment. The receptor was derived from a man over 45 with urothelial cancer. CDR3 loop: CATGTAHQPQHF. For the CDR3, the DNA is TGTGCCACGGGGACAGCTCATCAGCCCCAGCATTTT.